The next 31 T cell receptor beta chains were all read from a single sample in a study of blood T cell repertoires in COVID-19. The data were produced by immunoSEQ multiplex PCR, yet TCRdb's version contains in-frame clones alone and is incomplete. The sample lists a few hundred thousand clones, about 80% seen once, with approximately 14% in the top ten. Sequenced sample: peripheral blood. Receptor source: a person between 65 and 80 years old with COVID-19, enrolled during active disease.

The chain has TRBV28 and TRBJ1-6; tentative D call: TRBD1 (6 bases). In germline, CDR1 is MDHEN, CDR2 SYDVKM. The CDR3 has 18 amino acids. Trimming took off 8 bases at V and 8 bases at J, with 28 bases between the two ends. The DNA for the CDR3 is TGTGCCAGCTCCCGGCGGGGGGGCGTCGTACGTAGGGATTCACCCCTCCACTTT. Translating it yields CASSRRGGVVRRDSPLHF. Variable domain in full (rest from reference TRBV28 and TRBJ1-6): DVKVTQSSRYLVKRTGEKVFLECVQDMDHENMFWYRQDPGLGLRLIYFSYDVKMKEKGDIPEGYSVSREKKERFSLILESASTNQTSMYLCASSRRGGVVRRDSPLHFGNGTRLTVT.

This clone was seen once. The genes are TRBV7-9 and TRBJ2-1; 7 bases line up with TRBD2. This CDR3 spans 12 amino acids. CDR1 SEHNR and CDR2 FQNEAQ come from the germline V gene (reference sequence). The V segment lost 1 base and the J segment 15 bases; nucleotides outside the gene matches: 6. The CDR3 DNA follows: TGTGCCAGCAGCTTAGGGGAGGGAGATCGGTTCTTC. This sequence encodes CASSLGEGDRFF.

The CDR3 here is CASSQMTGANTGELFF. The CDR3 bases are TGCGCCAGCAGCCAAATGACAGGGGCGAACACCGGGGAGCTGTTTTTT. V is TRBV5-1 and J is TRBJ2-2; 8 nucleotides match TRBD1. The germline V gene encodes CDR1 SGHRS and CDR2 YFSETQ. The J segment lost 0 bases and the V segment lost 4 bases, leaving 5 bases of the junction unmatched. The CDR3 consists of 16 residues.

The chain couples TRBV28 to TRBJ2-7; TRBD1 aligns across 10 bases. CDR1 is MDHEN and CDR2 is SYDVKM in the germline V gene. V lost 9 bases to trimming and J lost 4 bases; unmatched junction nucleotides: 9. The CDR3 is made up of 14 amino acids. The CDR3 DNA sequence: TGTGCCAGTTCGACAGGGGGCCCATTTTACGAGCAGTACTTC. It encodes CASSTGGPFYEQYF.

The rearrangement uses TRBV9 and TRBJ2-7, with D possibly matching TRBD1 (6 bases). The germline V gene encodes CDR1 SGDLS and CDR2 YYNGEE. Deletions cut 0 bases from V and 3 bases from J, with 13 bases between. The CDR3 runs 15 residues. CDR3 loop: CASSVDHREFYEQYF. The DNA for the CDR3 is TGTGCCAGCAGCGTAGATCACAGGGAATTCTACGAGCAGTACTTC.

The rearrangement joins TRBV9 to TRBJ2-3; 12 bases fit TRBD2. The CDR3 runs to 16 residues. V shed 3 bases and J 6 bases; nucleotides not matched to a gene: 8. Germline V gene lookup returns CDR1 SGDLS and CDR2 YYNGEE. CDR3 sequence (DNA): TGTGCCAGCAGCGGTTCTTACGGGACTAGCGGGGATACGCAGTATTTT. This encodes CASSGSYGTSGDTQYF.

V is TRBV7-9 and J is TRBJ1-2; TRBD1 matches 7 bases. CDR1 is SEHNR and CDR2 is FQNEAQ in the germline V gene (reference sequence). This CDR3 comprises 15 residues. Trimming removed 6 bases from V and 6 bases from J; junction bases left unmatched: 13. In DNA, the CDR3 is TGTGCCAGCAGTCTGACAGGGAATCCCTCCCATGGCTACACCTTC. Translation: CASSLTGNPSHGYTF. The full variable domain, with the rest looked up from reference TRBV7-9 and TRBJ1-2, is DTGVSQNPRHKITKRGQNVTFRCDPISEHNRLYWYRQTLGQGPEFLTYFQNEAQLEKSRLLSDRFSAERPKGSFSTLEIQRTEQGDSAMYLCASSLTGNPSHGYTFGSGTRLTVV.

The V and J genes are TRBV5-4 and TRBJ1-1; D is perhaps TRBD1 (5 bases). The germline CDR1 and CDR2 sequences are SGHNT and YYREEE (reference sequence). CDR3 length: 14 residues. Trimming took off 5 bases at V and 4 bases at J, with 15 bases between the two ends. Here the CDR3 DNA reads TGTGCCAGCAGACAAGCGGGACGAGGCACTGAAGCTTTCTTT. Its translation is CASRQAGRGTEAFF.

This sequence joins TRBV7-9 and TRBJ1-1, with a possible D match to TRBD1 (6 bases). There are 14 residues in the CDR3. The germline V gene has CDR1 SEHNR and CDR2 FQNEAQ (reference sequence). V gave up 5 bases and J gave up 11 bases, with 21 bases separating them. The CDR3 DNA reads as TGTGCCAGCAGCCGAAGACAGGCCAACCTTGGGGCTTTCTTT. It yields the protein CASSRRQANLGAFF.

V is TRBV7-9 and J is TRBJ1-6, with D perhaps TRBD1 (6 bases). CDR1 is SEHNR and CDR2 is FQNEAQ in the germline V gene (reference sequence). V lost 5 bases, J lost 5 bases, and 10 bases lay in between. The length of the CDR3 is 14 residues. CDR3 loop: CASSKDSNNSPLHF. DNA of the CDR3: TGTGCCAGCAGCAAGGACAGTAATAATTCACCCCTCCACTTT.

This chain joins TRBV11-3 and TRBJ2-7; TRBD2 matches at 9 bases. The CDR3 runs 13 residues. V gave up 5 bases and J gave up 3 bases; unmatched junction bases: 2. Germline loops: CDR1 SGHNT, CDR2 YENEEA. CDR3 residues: CASSIAGVYEQYF. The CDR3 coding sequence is TGTGCCAGCAGCATAGCGGGAGTCTACGAGCAGTACTTC.

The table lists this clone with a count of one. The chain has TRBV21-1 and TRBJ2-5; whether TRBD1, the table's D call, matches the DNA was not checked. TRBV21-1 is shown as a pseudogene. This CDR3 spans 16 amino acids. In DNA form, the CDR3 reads TGTGCCAGCAGCAAAGTTAGGACACTAAGGTCAGAGACCCAGTACTTC. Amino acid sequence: CASSKVRTLRSETQYF.

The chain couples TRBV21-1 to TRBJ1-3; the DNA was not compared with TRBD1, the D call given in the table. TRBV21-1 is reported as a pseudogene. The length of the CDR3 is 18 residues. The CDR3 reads CASSPRTGQGYSGNTIYF. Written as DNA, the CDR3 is TGTGCCAGCAGCCCGAGAACGGGACAGGGTTACTCTGGAAACACCATATATTTT.

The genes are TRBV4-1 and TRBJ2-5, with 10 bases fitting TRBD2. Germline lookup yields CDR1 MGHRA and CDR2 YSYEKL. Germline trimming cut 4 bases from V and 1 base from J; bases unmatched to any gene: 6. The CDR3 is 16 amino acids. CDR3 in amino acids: CASSLLAGESQETQYF. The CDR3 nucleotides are TGCGCCAGCAGCCTCCTAGCGGGAGAGTCCCAAGAGACCCAGTACTTC.

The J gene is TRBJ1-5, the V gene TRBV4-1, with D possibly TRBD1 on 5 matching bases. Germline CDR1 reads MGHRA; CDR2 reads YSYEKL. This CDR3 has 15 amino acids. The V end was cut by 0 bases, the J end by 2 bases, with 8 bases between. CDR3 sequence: CASSQDETGNQPQHF. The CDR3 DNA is TGCGCCAGCAGCCAAGATGAGACAGGCAATCAGCCCCAGCATTTT.

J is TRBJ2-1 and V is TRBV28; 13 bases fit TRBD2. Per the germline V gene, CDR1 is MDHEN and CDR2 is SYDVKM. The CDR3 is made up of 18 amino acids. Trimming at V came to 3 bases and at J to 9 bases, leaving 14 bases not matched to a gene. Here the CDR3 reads CASSLIAWGLAGRTEQFF. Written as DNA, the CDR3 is TGTGCCAGCAGTTTGATCGCATGGGGACTAGCGGGACGAACTGAGCAGTTCTTC.

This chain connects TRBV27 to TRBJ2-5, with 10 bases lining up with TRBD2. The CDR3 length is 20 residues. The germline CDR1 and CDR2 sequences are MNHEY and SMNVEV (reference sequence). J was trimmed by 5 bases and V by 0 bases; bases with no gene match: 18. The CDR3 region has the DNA TGTGCCAGCAGTTTATCGAGGTTTAGTCGAAGCGGGGGGGCCGGGGAGACCCAGTACTTC. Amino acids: CASSLSRFSRSGGAGETQYF.

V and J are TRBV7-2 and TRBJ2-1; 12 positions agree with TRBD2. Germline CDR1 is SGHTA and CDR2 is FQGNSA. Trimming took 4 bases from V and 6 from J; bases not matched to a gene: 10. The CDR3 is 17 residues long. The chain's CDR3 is CASSSRLAGVSPNEQFF. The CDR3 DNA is TGTGCCAGCAGCTCCCGACTAGCGGGAGTATCCCCCAATGAGCAGTTCTTC.

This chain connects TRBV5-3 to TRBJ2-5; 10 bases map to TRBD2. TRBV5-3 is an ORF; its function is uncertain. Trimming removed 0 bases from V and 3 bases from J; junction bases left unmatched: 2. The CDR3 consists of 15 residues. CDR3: CARSLEREGEETQYF. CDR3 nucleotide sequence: TGTGCCAGAAGCTTGGAGCGGGAGGGTGAAGAGACCCAGTACTTC.

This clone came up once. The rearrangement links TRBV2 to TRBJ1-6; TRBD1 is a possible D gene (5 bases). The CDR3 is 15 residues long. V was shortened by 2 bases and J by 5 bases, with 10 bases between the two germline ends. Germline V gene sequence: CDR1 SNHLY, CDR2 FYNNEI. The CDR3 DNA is TGTGCCAGCAGTGAAAGGCAGGGAAATAATTCACCCCTCCACTTT. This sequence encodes CASSERQGNNSPLHF.

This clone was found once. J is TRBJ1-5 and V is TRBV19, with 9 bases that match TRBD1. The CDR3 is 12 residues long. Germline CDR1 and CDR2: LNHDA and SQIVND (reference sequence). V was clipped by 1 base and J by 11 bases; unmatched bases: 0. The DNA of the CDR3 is TGTGCCAGTAGTATAGGACAGGGGGCCCAGCATTTT. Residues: CASSIGQGAQHF. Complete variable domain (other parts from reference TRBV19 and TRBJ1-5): DGGITQSPKYLFRKEGQNVTLSCEQNLNHDAMYWYRQDPGQGLRLIYYSQIVNDFQKGDIAEGYSVSREKKESFPLTVTSAQKNPTAFYLCASSIGQGAQHFGDGTRLSIL.

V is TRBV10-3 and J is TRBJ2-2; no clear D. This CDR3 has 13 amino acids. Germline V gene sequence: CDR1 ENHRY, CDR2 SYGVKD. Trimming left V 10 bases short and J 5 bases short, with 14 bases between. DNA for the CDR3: TGTGCCACCGAGGAAAAGGAAACCGGGGAGCTGTTTTTT. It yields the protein CATEEKETGELFF.

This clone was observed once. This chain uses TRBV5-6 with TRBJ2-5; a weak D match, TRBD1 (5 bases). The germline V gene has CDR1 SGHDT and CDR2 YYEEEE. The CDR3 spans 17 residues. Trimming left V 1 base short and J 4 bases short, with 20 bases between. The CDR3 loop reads CASSLPIAPGSVETQYF. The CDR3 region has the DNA TGTGCCAGCAGCTTGCCCATTGCCCCAGGGTCGGTAGAGACCCAGTACTTC.

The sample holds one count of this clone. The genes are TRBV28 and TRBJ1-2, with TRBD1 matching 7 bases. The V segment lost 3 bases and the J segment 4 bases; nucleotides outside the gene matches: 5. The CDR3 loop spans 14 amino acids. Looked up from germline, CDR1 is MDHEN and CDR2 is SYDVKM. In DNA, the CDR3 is TGTGCCAGCAGTTTTGGGACAGCAAGCTATGGCTACACCTTC. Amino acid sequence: CASSFGTASYGYTF.

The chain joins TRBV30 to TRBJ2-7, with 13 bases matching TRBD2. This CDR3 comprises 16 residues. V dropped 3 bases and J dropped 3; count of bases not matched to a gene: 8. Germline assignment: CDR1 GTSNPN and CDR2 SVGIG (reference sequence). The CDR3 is CAWSPGTSGEGYEQYF. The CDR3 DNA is TGTGCCTGGAGCCCCGGGACTAGCGGGGAGGGCTACGAGCAGTACTTC.

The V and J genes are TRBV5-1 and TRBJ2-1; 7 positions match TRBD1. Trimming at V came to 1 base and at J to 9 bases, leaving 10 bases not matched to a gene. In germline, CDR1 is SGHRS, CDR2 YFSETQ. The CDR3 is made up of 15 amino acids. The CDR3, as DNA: TGCGCCAGCAGCTTGAGACAGGGTGGGGGTAGTGAGCAGTTCTTC. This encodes CASSLRQGGGSEQFF.

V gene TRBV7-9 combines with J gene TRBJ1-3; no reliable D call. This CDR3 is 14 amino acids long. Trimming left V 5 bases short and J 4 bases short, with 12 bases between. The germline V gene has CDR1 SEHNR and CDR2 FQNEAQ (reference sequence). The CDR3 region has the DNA TGTGCCAGCAGCCCCACCGATGGCGGAAACACCATATATTTT. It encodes CASSPTDGGNTIYF. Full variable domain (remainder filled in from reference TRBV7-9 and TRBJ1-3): DTGVSQNPRHKITKRGQNVTFRCDPISEHNRLYWYRQTLGQGPEFLTYFQNEAQLEKSRLLSDRFSAERPKGSFSTLEIQRTEQGDSAMYLCASSPTDGGNTIYFGEGSWLTVV.

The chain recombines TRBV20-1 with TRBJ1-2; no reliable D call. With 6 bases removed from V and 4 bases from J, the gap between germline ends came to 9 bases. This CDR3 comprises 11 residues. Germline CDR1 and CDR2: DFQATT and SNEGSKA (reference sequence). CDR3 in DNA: TGCAGTGCCCAGCGAGGCTATGGCTACACCTTC. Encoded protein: CSAQRGYGYTF.

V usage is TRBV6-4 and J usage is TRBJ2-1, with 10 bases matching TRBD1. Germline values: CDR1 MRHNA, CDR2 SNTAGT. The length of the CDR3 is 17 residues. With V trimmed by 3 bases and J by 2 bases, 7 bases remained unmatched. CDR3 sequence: CASSEARQGAPYNEQFF. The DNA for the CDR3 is TGTGCCAGCAGTGAGGCAAGACAGGGGGCCCCCTACAATGAGCAGTTCTTC.

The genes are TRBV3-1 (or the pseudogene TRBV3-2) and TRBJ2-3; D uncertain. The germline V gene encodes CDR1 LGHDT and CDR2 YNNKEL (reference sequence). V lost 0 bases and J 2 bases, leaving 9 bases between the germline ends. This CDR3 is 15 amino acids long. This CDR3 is CASSQDWATTDTQYF. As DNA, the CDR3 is TGTGCCAGCAGCCAAGATTGGGCAACCACAGATACGCAGTATTTT.

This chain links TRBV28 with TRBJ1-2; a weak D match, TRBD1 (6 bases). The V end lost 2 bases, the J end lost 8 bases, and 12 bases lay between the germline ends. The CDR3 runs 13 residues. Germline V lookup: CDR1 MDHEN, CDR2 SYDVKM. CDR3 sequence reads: CASSLGGAQGYTF. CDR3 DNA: TGTGCCAGCAGTTTAGGGGGGGCGCAGGGCTACACCTTC.